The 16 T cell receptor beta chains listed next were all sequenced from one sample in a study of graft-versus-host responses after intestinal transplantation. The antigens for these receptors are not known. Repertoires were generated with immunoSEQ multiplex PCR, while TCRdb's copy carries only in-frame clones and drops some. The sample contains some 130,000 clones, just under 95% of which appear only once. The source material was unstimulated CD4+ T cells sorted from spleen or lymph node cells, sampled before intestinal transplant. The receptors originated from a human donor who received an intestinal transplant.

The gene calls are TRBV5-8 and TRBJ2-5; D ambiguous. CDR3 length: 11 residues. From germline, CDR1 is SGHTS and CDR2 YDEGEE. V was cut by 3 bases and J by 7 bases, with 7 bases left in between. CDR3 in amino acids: CASSSVGTQYF. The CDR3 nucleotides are TGTGCCAGCAGCTCGGTTGGGACCCAGTACTTC. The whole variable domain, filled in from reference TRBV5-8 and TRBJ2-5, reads EAGVTQSPTHLIKTRGQQATLRCSPISGHTSVYWYQQALGLGLQFLLWYDEGEERNRGNFPPRFSGRQFPNYSSELNVNALELEDSALYLCASSSVGTQYFGPGTRLLVL.

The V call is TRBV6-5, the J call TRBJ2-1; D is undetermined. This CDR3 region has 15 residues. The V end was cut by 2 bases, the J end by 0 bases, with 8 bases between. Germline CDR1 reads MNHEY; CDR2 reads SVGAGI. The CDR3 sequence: CASSYRPSSYNEQFF. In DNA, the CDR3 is TGTGCCAGCAGTTACCGGCCGAGCTCCTACAATGAGCAGTTCTTC.

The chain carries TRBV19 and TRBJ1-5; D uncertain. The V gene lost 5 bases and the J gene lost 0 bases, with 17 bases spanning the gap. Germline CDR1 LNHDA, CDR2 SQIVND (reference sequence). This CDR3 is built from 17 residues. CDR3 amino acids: CASSGPGRVYSNQPQHF. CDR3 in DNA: TGTGCCAGTAGTGGCCCAGGACGGGTTTATAGCAATCAGCCCCAGCATTTT.

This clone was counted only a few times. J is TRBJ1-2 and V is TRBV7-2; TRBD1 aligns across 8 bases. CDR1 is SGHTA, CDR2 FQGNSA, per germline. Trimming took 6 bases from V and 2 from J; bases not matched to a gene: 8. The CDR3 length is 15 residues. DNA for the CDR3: TGTGCCAGCAGTTTTAAGGACAGGGCGAACTATGGCTACACCTTC. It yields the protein CASSFKDRANYGYTF.

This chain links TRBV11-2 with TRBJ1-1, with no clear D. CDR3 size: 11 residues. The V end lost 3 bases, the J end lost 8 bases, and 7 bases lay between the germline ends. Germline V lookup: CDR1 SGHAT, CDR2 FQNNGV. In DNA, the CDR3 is TGTGCCAGCAGCTTTTTCGAGGAAGCTTTCTTT. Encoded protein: CASSFFEEAFF. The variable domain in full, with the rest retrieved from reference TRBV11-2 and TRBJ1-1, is EAGVAQSPRYKIIEKRQSVAFWCNPISGHATLYWYQQILGQGPKLLIQFQNNGVVDDSQLPKDRFSAERLKGVDSTLKIQPAKLEDSAVYLCASSFFEEAFFGQGTRLTVV.

The DNA for the CDR3 is TGTGCCAGCAGTCGAGGGGGGTTGGTTGGCTACACCTTC. Amino acids: CASSRGGLVGYTF. The chain is built from TRBV4-2 and TRBJ1-2; TRBD1 might be the D (6 bases). Trimming took off 6 bases at V and 7 bases at J, with 15 bases between the two ends. This CDR3 has 13 amino acids. The V gene's germline CDR1 is LGHNA and CDR2 YNFKEQ.

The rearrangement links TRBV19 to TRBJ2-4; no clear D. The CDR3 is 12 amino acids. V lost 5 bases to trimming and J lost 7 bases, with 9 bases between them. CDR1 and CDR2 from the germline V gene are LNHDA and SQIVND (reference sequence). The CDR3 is CASSFVENIQYF. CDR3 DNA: TGTGCCAGTAGTTTCGTGGAGAACATTCAGTACTTC.

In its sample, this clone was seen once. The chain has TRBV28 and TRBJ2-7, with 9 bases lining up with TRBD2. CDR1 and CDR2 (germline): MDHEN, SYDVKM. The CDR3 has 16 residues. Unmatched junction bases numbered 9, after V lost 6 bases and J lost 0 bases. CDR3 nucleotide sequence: TGTGCCAGCAGATTCCATAGCGGGAGTGTCTCCTACGAGCAGTACTTC. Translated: CASRFHSGSVSYEQYF.

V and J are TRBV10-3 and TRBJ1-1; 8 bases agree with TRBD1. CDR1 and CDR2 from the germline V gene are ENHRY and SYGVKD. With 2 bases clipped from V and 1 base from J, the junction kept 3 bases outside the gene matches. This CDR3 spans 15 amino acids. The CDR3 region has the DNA TGTGCCATCAGTGAGCCCGGGACAGGGAACACTGAAGCTTTCTTT. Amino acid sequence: CAISEPGTGNTEAFF.

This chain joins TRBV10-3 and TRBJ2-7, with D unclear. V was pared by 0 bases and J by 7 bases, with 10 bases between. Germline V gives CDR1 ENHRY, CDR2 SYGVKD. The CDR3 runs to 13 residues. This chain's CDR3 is CAISESAPTEQYF. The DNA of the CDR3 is TGTGCCATCAGTGAGTCGGCCCCGACGGAGCAGTACTTC.

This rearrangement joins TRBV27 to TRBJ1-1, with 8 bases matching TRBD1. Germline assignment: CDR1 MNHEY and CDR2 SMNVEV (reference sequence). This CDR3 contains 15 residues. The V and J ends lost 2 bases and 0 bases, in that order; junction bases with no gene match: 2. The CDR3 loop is CASSLKTGVNTEAFF. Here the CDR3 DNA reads TGTGCCAGCAGTTTAAAGACAGGGGTGAACACTGAAGCTTTCTTT.

CDR3 sequence (DNA): TGCAGCGCCTCGCGGGACGCTGAAGCTTTCTTT. Its protein product is CSASRDAEAFF. V is TRBV29-1 and J is TRBJ1-1; maybe TRBD1 (5 bases). The CDR3 consists of 11 residues. Germline values: CDR1 SQVTM, CDR2 ANQGSEA. V dropped 7 bases and J dropped 6 bases, with 12 bases sitting between them.

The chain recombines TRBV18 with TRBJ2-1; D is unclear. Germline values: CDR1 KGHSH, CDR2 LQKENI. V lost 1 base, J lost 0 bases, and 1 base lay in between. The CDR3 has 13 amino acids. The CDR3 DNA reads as TGTGCCAGCTCACCACTCTCCTACAATGAGCAGTTCTTC. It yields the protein CASSPLSYNEQFF.

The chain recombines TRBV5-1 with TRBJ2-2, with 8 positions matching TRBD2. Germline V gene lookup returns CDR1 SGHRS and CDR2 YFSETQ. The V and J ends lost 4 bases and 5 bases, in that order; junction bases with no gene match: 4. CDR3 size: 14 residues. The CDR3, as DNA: TGCGCCAGCAGCCTGACGGGAGGGACCGGGGAGCTGTTTTTT. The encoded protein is CASSLTGGTGELFF.

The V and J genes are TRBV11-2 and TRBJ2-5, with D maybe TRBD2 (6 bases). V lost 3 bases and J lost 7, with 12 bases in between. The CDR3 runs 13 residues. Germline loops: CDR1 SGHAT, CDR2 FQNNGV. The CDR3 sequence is CASSFGGAGTQYF. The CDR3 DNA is TGTGCCAGCAGCTTCGGCGGGGCAGGGACCCAGTACTTC.

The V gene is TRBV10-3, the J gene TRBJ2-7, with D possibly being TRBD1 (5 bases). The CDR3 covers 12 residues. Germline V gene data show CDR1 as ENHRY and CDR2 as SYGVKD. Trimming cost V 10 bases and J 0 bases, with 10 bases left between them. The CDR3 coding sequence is TGTGCCACCAGGGAAAGCTCCTACGAGCAGTACTTC. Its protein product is CATRESSYEQYF.